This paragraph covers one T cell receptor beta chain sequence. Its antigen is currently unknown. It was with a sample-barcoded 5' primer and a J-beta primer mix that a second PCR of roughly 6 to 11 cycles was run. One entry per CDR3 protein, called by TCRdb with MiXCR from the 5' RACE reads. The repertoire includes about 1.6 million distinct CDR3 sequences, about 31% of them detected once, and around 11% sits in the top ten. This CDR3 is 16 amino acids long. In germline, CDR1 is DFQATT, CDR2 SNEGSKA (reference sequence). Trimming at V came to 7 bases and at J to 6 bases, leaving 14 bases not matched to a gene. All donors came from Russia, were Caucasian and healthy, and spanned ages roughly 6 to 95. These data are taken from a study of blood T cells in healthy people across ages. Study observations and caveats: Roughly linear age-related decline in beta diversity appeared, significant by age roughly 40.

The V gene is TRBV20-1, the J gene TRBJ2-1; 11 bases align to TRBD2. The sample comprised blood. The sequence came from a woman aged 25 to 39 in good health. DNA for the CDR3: TGCAGTGGATCCCCTTTAATTAGCGGGGGGGGCAATGAGCAGTTCTTC. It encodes CSGSPLISGGGNEQFF.